Listed below are T cell receptor beta chains from one sample, sequenced in a study of T cell responses to AZD1222 COVID-19 vaccine. Repertoires were generated with immunoSEQ multiplex PCR, while TCRdb's copy carries only in-frame clones and drops some. The sample yields 90,000 to 120,000 clones, roughly 90% seen once. The sample in question was peripheral blood, obtained on day 0 of AZD1222 vaccination. These receptors originate from an adult in good health. CDR3s include the opening cysteine and the closing phenylalanine or tryptophan. A D gene is named only where the DNA matches it firmly. Size is omitted from some rows. Given values are once, few, many or a class for expanded clones.

J,D,V,size,DNA,CDR3
TRBJ2-7,.,TRBV18,.,TGTGCCAGCTCACCACCGAGTTCAGGGGGGTACTACGAGCAGTACTTC,CASSPPSSGGYYEQYF
TRBJ1-6,TRBD1,TRBV5-5,.,TGTGCCAGCAGCTTCCTGGGACAGGGTGGGTCACCCCTCCACTTT,CASSFLGQGGSPLHF
TRBJ2-7,.,TRBV24-1,.,TGTGCCACCAGTGACCATGGGACCGCGGGCTACGAGCAGTACTTC,CATSDHGTAGYEQYF
TRBJ2-4,TRBD2,TRBV19,.,TGTGCCAGTAGTAATAGCGGGAGGACCATTCAGTACTTC,CASSNSGRTIQYF
TRBJ2-3,.,TRBV12-5,.,TGTGCTAGTGGTTTGTCGGCGACCACAGATACGCAGTATTTT,CASGLSATTDTQYF
TRBJ2-7,.,TRBV10-2,.,TGCGCCAGCAGTGAGGTAAAGGCCGCCGAGCAGTACTTC,CASSEVKAAEQYF
TRBJ1-5,.,TRBV7-6,.,TGTGCCAGCAGCTTAGCACCAGATCAACAGCCCCAGCATTTT,CASSLAPDQQPQHF
TRBJ2-1,TRBD2,TRBV11-3,once,TGTGCCAGCAGCTTAGAGCGGGGGTACAATGAGCAGTTCTTC,CASSLERGYNEQFF
TRBJ1-2,.,TRBV4-2,.,TGTGCCAGCAGCCAAGGGGGTGTGGGGGGTAATCCCTATGGCTACACCTTC,CASSQGGVGGNPYGYTF
TRBJ2-2,.,TRBV5-1,.,TGCGCCAGCAGCTTAAGACCAGGGGGGACCGGGGAGCTGTTTTTT,CASSLRPGGTGELFF
TRBJ1-2,.,TRBV9,.,TGTGCCAGCAGCGTAGGAGGGTATGGCTACACCTTC,CASSVGGYGYTF
TRBJ2-1,.,TRBV9,.,TGTGCCAGCAGCGTAGATCTGGGACTCGCAAGCACACTTGAGCAGTTCTTC,CASSVDLGLASTLEQFF